Listed below are T cell receptor beta chains from one sample, sequenced in a study of CD8 T cells in Susac syndrome. A single record per CDR3 protein comes from TCRdb applying MiXCR to the immunoSEQ multiplex PCR reads. The table has 120,000 or so distinct CDR3 sequences, about 94% seen once. Specimen: CD4+ T cells from PBMCs. The receptors here all came from a human donor with multiple sclerosis. The CDR3 runs from the conserved cysteine through the conserved F or W. The D gene is left open where the match is weak. For some rows the clone size is stated as once, few or many, or as a class when expanded; others skip it.

V,size,D,J,DNA,CDR3
TRBV11-2,NA,TRBD1,TRBJ1-2,TGTGCCAGCAGCGGAACGACAGGGGCCAAATCCCTGCATTATGGCTACACCTTC,CASSGTTGAKSLHYGYTF
TRBV29-1,NA,NA,TRBJ1-2,TGCAGCGTACTCGACGGTAACTATGGCTACACCTTC,CSVLDGNYGYTF
TRBV6-6,NA,TRBD1,TRBJ1-1,TGTGCCAGCAGTCCCAGGGGGGACACTGAAGCTTTCTTT,CASSPRGDTEAFF
TRBV12-3/TRBV12-4,NA,NA,TRBJ2-2,TGTGCCAGCAGTTTAGCGACAGGATCGAACACCGGGGAGCTGTTTTTT,CASSLATGSNTGELFF
TRBV7-9,NA,TRBD1,TRBJ2-7,TGTGCCAGCAGCTCCGCCCCGGGACAGGGGGGGTACGAGCAGTACTTC,CASSSAPGQGGYEQYF
TRBV12-3/TRBV12-4,NA,NA,TRBJ1-4,TGTGCCAGCAGTTGGGGCCAGGGTGAAAAACTGTTTTTT,CASSWGQGEKLFF
TRBV6-6,NA,NA,TRBJ2-5,TGTGCCAGCAGTTCCGTTTTCCAAGAGACCCAGTACTTC,CASSSVFQETQYF
TRBV5-1,NA,TRBD2,TRBJ2-3,TGCGCCAGCAGCGAAATAGCGGGAGGAGGCACAGATACGCAGTATTTT,CASSEIAGGGTDTQYF
TRBV5-1,NA,NA,TRBJ1-1,TGCGCCAGCAGCCCGGGGGGCCGACAGAGTAACACTGAAGCTTTCTTT,CASSPGGRQSNTEAFF
TRBV19,NA,NA,TRBJ2-1,TGTGCCAGTAGTGTGGGTCGTGATGAGCAGTTCTTC,CASSVGRDEQFF
TRBV9,once,NA,TRBJ2-2,TGTGCCAGCAGCGCCGGTGTGGAGGCCGTTAACGGGGAGCTGTTTTTT,CASSAGVEAVNGELFF
TRBV3-1,NA,NA,TRBJ2-1,TGTGCCAGCAGCCAAGTTGTGGGGTCAGGGGAACGATACAATGAGCAGTTCTTC,CASSQVVGSGERYNEQFF
TRBV5-4,few,NA,TRBJ2-2,TGTGCCAGCAGCTTAGGCCAAACCGGGGAGCTGTTTTTT,CASSLGQTGELFF
TRBV20-1,NA,TRBD1,TRBJ1-5,TGCAGTGCTAGAGTCCCAGGGGGGAATCAGCCCCAGCATTTT,CSARVPGGNQPQHF
TRBV2,NA,NA,TRBJ2-3,TGTGCCAGCACGGAGACTAGTTTCACAGATACGCAGTATTTT,CASTETSFTDTQYF
TRBV29-1,NA,NA,TRBJ1-1,TGCAGCGTTGAAAGATCGACAGGCAACACTGAAGCTTTCTTT,CSVERSTGNTEAFF
TRBV3-1,NA,TRBD2,TRBJ2-7,TGTGCCAGCAGCCAAGTTTCTAGCGGGACCGAGCAGTACTTC,CASSQVSSGTEQYF
TRBV15,once,NA,TRBJ1-4,TGTGCCACCAGCAGAGTAGAGGTTAATGAAAAACTGTTTTTT,CATSRVEVNEKLFF
TRBV12-3/TRBV12-4,NA,NA,TRBJ1-5,TGTGCCAGCAGTTCCACCCCGGGGAGAGGGCCGAATCAGCCCCAGCATTTT,CASSSTPGRGPNQPQHF
TRBV14,NA,NA,TRBJ2-5,TGTGCCAGCAGCCAGATCGACGGGAGAGATTCAGAGACCCAGTACTTC,CASSQIDGRDSETQYF
TRBV2,NA,NA,TRBJ2-5,TGTGCCAGCAGGGGGACCTCGCGGGAGACCCAGTACTTC,CASRGTSRETQYF
TRBV29-1,NA,TRBD2,TRBJ2-3,TGCAGCGCCACCGGGACTAGCGGTCAGGATACGCAGTATTTT,CSATGTSGQDTQYF
TRBV7-9,once,TRBD2,TRBJ2-1,TGTGCCAGCAGCCTTGCTAGCGGGTACTACAATGAGCAGTTCTTC,CASSLASGYYNEQFF
TRBV30,NA,NA,TRBJ2-1,TGTGCCTGGAGTGCAGTATCCTACAATGAGCAGTTCTTC,CAWSAVSYNEQFF
TRBV12-3/TRBV12-4,NA,NA,TRBJ1-4,TGTGCCAGCAGCCGTTCCTCGGGGGGCGAAAAACTGTTTTTT,CASSRSSGGEKLFF
TRBV6-5,NA,NA,TRBJ1-5,TGTGCCAGCAGTCTACAGGGAGGAAGCAATCAGCCCCAGCATTTT,CASSLQGGSNQPQHF